Listed here are 9 T cell receptor beta chains from one sample, sequenced in a study of metastatic and nonmetastatic thyroid tumors. All patients reached thyroid surgery having received no treatment beforehand. Using MiXCR, TCRdb re-called clones from the PCR reads. The data hold approximately 84,000 clones, with 15% observed a single time. The source material was blood. Every receptor here comes from a female donor with papillary thyroid cancer or a benign thyroid nodule (not recorded which). Some clones in this sample may be carry-over from other donors' samples.

The sample holds many counts of this clone. V and J are TRBV6-1 and TRBJ1-2, with no clear D. CDR3 length: 16 residues. V was cut by 7 bases and J by 6 bases, with 24 bases left in between. Germline CDR1 reads MNHNS; CDR2 reads SASEGT. The CDR3 here is CASMSPNLGRSDGYTF. The CDR3 DNA follows: TGTGCCAGCATGTCCCCGAATCTCGGACGCTCGGATGGCTACACCTTC.

This clone was picked up many times. This chain links TRBV6-1 with TRBJ2-7; the match to TRBD1 covers 7 bases. CDR3 size: 13 residues. Germline V gene lookup returns CDR1 MNHNS and CDR2 SASEGT. V lost 6 bases, J lost 3 bases, and 5 bases stayed unmatched. The CDR3 bases are TGTGCCAGCAGCCGAGACAGGGACTACGAGCAGTACTTC. It translates to CASSRDRDYEQYF.

This clone was observed many times. The rearrangement joins TRBV7-6 to TRBJ2-7, with a weak D call TRBD2 (5 bases). Trimming shortened V by 0 bases and J by 0 bases, and 12 bases separated the two germline ends. The CDR3 length is 16 residues. Germline V gene lookup returns CDR1 SGHVS and CDR2 FNYEAQ. The CDR3 sequence: CASSLAEALGSYEQYF. CDR3 coding DNA: TGTGCCAGCAGCTTAGCGGAGGCACTAGGCTCCTACGAGCAGTACTTC. The complete variable domain, with remaining parts taken from reference TRBV7-6 and TRBJ2-7, reads GAGVSQSPRYKVTKRGQDVALRCDPISGHVSLYWYRQALGQGPEFLTYFNYEAQQDKSGLPNDRFSAERPEGSISTLTIQRTEQRDSAMYRCASSLAEALGSYEQYFGPGTRLTVT.

This chain uses TRBV3-1 with TRBJ2-6, with D tentatively TRBD1 (6 bases). The V end lost 4 bases, the J end lost 5 bases, and 21 bases lay between the germline ends. CDR3 length: 18 residues. Per germline, CDR1 LGHDT and CDR2 YNNKEL (reference sequence). The CDR3 here is CASSPRGGRLSWANVLTF. The CDR3 nucleotides are TGTGCCAGCAGCCCTCGTGGGGGCCGGTTATCCTGGGCCAACGTCCTGACTTTC. The whole variable domain, remainder taken from reference TRBV3-1 and TRBJ2-6, is DTAVSQTPKYLVTQMGNDKSIKCEQNLGHDTMYWYKQDSKKFLKIMFSYNNKELIINETVPNRFSPKSPDKAHLNLHINSLELGDSAVYFCASSPRGGRLSWANVLTFGAGSRLTVL.

The chain recombines TRBV7-3 with TRBJ2-1; TRBD2 matches at 7 bases. Germline V gene sequence: CDR1 SGHTA, CDR2 FQGTGA. The CDR3 runs to 15 residues. Trimming took 5 bases from V and 7 from J; bases not matched to a gene: 11. The CDR3 protein is CASSPVTSVMNEQFF. CDR3 bases: TGTGCCAGCAGCCCCGTTACTAGCGTTATGAATGAGCAGTTCTTC.

The rearrangement links TRBV5-4 to TRBJ2-1; TRBD1 might be the D (6 bases). Trimming removed 0 bases from V and 7 bases from J, with 29 bases in between. CDR3 length: 20 residues. Germline lookup yields CDR1 SGHNT and CDR2 YYREEE (reference sequence). In DNA form, the CDR3 reads TGTGCCAGCAGCTTGGCCTCTTTACAGGGTAGAGCTCCCCCGCAAAATGAGCAGTTCTTC. Protein sequence: CASSLASLQGRAPPQNEQFF.

In its sample, this clone was seen many times. V usage is TRBV24-1 and J usage is TRBJ2-1; 11 bases line up with TRBD2. The V gene end was trimmed by 4 bases and the J gene end by 0 bases; junction bases not matched to a gene: 7. The CDR3 loop spans 18 amino acids. CDR1 is KGHDR, CDR2 SFDVKD, per germline. This CDR3 reads CATSDPPTSGGSYNEQFF. CDR3 DNA: TGTGCCACCAGTGACCCGCCAACTAGCGGGGGCTCCTACAATGAGCAGTTCTTC.

Details on this clone: This may arise from a read error, as a much more abundant clone is one base away. This chain connects TRBV19 to TRBJ2-3, with TRBD2 identical over 14 bases. The germline CDR1 and CDR2 sequences are LNHDA and SQIVND (reference sequence). This CDR3 has 14 amino acids. The V and J ends lost 10 bases and 3 bases, in that order; junction bases with no gene match: 3. CDR3 coding DNA: TGTGCCATCAGACTAGCGGGGGGGACAGATACGCAGTATTTT. This encodes CAIRLAGGTDTQYF.

In regard to this clone: A read error is possible here, since a much larger clone lies one base away. The V and J genes are TRBV20-1 and TRBJ2-7; D is perhaps TRBD1 or TRBD2 (7 bases each). Germline lookup yields CDR1 DFQATT and CDR2 SNEGSKA (reference sequence). The V end was cut by 2 bases, the J end by 2 bases, with 10 bases between. The CDR3 covers 13 residues. The DNA of the CDR3 is TGCAGTGCTAGATCAGGGGGGGCCTACGAGCAGTACTTC. As protein: CSARSGGAYEQYF.